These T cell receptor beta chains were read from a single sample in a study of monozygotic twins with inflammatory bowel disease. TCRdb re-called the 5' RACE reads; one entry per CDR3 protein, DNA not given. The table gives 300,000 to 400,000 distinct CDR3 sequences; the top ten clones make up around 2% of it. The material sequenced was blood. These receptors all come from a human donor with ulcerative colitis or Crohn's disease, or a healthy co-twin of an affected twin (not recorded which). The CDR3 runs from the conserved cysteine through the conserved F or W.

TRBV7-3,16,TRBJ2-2,CASSPRQTSLSRELFF
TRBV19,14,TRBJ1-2,CASSSPRISYGYTF
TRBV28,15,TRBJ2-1,CASSSSPPAYNEQFF
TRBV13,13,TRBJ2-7,CASSFGVPYEQYF
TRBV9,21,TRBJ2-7,CASSVASPASAGGLGFHEQYF
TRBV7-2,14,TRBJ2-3,CASSSGDTTDTQYF
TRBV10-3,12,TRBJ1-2,CAISEGQVGYTF
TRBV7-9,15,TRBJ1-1,CASSFYRGRIPEAFF
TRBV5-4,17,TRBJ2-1,CASSFGVTGGDLDEQFF
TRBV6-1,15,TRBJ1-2,CASSEAAEGADGYTF
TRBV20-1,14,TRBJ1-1,CSALRTGGYTEAFF
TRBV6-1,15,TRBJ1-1,CASSELGGGLAEAFF
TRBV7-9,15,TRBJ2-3,CASSFGGTSTDTQYF
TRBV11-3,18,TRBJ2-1,CASSLDGLAGGGINDQFF
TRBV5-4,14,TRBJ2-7,CASSSIGRGYEQYF
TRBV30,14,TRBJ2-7,CAWSHENANYEQYF
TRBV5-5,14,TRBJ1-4,CASSLREDEEKLFF